This T cell receptor (beta chain) was identified in a study of blood T cell repertoires in COVID-19. Background on the study: Acute-phase and convalescent COVID-19 samples originated in the United States, Italy and Spain.

Original data processing: The authors estimated nucleated cell counts from reference gene primer amplification. Profiling relied on immunoSEQ multiplex PCR, and the TCRdb table lists in-frame clones only, not all of them. The V and J calls and clone size come from that table; D and trimming were worked out from the DNA. Of roughly 380,000 clones detected, approximately 77% appear once; the ten largest clones hold 1.1%. Trimming took 3 bases from V and 4 from J; bases not matched to a gene: 5. This CDR3 contains 14 residues. Germline values: CDR1 SGHRS, CDR2 YFSETQ. V and J are TRBV5-1 and TRBJ1-2, with 8 bases matching TRBD1. The source of this sequence is a human donor with acute or convalescent COVID-19. The donor label of this sample is uncertain. Material: peripheral blood. The CDR3 loop is CASSSGQGPYGYTF. The CDR3 bases are TGCGCCAGCAGCTCCGGACAGGGCCCCTATGGCTACACCTTC.